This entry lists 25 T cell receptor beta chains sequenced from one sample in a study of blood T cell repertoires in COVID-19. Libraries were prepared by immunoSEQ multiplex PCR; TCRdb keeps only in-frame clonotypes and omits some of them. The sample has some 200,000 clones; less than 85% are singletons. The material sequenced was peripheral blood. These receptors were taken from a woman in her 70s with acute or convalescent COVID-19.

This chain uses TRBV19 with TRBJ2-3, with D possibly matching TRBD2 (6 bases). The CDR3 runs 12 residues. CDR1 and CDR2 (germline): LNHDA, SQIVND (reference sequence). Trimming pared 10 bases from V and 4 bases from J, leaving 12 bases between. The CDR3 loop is CATTSSADTQYF. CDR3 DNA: TGTGCCACTACCTCTAGCGCAGATACGCAGTATTTT. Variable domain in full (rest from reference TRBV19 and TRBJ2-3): DGGITQSPKYLFRKEGQNVTLSCEQNLNHDAMYWYRQDPGQGLRLIYYSQIVNDFQKGDIAEGYSVSREKKESFPLTVTSAQKNPTAFYLCATTSSADTQYFGPGTRLTVL.

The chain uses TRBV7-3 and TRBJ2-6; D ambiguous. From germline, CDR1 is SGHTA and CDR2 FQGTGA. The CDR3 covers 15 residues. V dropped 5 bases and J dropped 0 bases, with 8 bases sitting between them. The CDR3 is CASSVDNSGANVLTF. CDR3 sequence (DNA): TGTGCCAGCAGCGTCGACAACTCTGGGGCCAACGTCCTGACTTTC.

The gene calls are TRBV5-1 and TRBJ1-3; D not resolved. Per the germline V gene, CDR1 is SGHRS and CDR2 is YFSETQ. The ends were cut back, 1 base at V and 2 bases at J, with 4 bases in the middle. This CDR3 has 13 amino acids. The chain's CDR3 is CASSLLAGNTIYF. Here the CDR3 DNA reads TGCGCCAGCAGCTTGTTAGCTGGAAACACCATATATTTT. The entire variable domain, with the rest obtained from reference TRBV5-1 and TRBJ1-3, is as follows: KAGVTQTPRYLIKTRGQQVTLSCSPISGHRSVSWYQQTPGQGLQFLFEYFSETQRNKGNFPGRFSGRQFSNSRSEMNVSTLELGDSALYLCASSLLAGNTIYFGEGSWLTVV.

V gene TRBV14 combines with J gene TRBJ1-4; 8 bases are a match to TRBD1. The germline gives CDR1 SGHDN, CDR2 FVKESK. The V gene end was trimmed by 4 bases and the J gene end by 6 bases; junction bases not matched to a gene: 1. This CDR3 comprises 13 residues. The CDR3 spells CASSPTGDEKLFF. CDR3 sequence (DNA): TGTGCCAGCAGCCCGACAGGGGATGAAAAACTGTTTTTT.

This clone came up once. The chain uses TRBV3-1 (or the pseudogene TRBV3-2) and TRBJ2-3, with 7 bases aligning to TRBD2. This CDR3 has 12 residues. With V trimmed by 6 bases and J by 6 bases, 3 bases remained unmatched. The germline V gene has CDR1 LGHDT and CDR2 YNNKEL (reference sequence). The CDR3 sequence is CASRNGGDTQYF. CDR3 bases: TGTGCCAGCAGGAACGGGGGGGATACGCAGTATTTT.

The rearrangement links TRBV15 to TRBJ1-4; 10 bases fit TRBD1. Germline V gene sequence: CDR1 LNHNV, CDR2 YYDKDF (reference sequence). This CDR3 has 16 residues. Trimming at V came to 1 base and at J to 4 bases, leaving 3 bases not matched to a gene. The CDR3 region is CATSRGGQGVNEKLFF. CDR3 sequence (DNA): TGTGCCACCAGCAGAGGCGGACAGGGGGTTAATGAAAAACTGTTTTTT.

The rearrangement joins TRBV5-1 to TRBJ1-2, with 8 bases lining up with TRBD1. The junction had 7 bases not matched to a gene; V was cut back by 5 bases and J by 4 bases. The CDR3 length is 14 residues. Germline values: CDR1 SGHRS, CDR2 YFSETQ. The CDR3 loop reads CASRPRDRPYGYTF. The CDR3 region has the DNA TGCGCCAGCAGGCCGAGGGACAGGCCCTATGGCTACACCTTC.

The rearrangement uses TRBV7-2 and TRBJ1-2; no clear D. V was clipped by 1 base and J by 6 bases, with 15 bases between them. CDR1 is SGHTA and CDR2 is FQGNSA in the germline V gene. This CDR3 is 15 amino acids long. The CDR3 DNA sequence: TGTGCCAGCAGCTTAGAATGGTTACAAGAAGATGGCTACACCTTC. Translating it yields CASSLEWLQEDGYTF.

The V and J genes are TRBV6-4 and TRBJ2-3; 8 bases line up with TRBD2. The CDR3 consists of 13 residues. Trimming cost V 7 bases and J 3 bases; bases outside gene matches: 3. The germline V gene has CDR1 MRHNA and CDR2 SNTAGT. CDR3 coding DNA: TGTGCCAGCAAGGGACTAGGAACAGATACGCAGTATTTT. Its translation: CASKGLGTDTQYF.

The DNA for the CDR3 is TGTGCCAGTAGTATTCTAGCGGGGGGGACGACCGGGGAGCTGTTTTTT. Residues: CASSILAGGTTGELFF. The chain links TRBV19 to TRBJ2-2; 12 bases map to TRBD2. Germline V CDR1 and CDR2: LNHDA, SQIVND (reference sequence). CDR3 size: 16 residues. The J segment lost 5 bases and the V segment lost 3 bases, leaving 4 bases of the junction unmatched.

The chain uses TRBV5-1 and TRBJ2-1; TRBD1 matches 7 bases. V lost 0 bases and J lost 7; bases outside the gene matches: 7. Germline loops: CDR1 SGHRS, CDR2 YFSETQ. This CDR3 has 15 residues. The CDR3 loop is CASSLAGQESNEQFF. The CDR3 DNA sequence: TGCGCCAGCAGCTTGGCCGGACAGGAGTCTAATGAGCAGTTCTTC.

The CDR3 loop reads CASSPRGTSGLETQYF. The CDR3, as DNA: TGTGCCAGCAGCCCCAGGGGCACTAGCGGCTTAGAGACCCAGTACTTC. This chain uses TRBV11-3 with TRBJ2-5; 8 positions agree with TRBD2. Germline V CDR1 and CDR2: SGHNT, YENEEA. This CDR3 region has 16 residues. The V and J ends lost 5 bases and 4 bases, in that order; junction bases with no gene match: 12.

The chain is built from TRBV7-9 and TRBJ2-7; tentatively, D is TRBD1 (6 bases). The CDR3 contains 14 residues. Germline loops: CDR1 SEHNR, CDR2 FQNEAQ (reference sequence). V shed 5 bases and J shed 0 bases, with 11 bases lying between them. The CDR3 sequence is CASSPRTDSYEQYF. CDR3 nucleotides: TGTGCCAGCAGCCCAAGGACAGACTCCTACGAGCAGTACTTC.

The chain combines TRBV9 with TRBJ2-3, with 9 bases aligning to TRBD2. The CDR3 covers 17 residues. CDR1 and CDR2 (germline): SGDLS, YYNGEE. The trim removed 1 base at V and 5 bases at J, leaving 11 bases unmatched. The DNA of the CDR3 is TGTGCCAGCAGCGTATCGGGAGCGGGGGGCGGGGTAGATACGCAGTATTTT. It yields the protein CASSVSGAGGGVDTQYF.

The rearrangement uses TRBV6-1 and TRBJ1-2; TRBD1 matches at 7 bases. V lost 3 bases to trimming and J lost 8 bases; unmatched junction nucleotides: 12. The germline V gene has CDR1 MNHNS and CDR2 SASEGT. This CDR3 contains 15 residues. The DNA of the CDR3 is TGTGCCAGCAGTGATAGCGGGGGACAGTATGAAGGCTACACCTTC. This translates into CASSDSGGQYEGYTF.

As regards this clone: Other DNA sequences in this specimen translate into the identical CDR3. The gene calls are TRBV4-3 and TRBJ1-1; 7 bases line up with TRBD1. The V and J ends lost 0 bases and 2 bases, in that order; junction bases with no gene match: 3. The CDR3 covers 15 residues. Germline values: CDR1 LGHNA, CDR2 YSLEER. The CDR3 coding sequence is TGCGCCAGCAGCCAAGATTACAGGGGAAACACTGAAGCTTTCTTT. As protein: CASSQDYRGNTEAFF.

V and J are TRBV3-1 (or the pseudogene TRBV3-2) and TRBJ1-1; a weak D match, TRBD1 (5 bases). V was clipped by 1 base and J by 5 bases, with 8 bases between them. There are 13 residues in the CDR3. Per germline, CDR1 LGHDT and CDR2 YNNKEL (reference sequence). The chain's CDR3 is CASSQVPGTEAFF. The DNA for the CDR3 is TGTGCCAGCAGCCAAGTCCCAGGGACTGAAGCTTTCTTT.

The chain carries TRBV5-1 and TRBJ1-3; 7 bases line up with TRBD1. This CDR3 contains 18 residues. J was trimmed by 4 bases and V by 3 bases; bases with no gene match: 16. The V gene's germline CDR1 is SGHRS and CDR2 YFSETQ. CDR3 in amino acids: CASSSQPTGDFFGNTIYF. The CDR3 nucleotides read TGCGCCAGCAGCTCCCAGCCTACAGGGGACTTTTTCGGAAACACCATATATTTT.

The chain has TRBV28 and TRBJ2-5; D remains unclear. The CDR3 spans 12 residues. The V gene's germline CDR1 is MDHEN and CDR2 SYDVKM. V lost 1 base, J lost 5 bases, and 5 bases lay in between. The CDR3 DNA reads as TGTGCCAGCAGTTTATACGGGGAGACCCAGTACTTC. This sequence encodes CASSLYGETQYF.

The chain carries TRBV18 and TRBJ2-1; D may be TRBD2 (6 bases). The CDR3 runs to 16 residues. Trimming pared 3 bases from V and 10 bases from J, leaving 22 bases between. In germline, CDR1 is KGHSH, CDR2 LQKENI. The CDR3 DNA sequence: TGTGCCAGCTCACCGGGGGGAGAGGGGCCGGCTGGAGAGCAGTTCTTC. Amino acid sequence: CASSPGGEGPAGEQFF.

CDR3 DNA sequence: TGTGCCAGCAGCCAAGCATCGGCTAGCGGAGGGAATGAGCAGTTCTTC. Its protein is CASSQASASGGNEQFF. The chain has TRBV3-1 (or the pseudogene TRBV3-2) and TRBJ2-1; the match to TRBD2 covers 7 bases. The CDR3 loop spans 16 amino acids. Germline-derived CDR1 and CDR2 are LGHDT and YNNKEL (reference sequence). The V and J ends lost 1 base and 7 bases, in that order; junction bases with no gene match: 10.

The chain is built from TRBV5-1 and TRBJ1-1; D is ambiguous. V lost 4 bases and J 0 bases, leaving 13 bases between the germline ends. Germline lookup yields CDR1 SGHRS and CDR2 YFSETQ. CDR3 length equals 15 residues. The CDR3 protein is CASSPDGLMNTEAFF. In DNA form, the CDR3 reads TGCGCCAGCAGCCCGGACGGACTTATGAACACTGAAGCTTTCTTT.

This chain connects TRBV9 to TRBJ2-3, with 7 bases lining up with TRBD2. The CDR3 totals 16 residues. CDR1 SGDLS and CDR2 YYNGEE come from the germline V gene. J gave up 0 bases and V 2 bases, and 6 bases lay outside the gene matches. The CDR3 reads CASSVTGGSSTDTQYF. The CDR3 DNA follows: TGTGCCAGCAGCGTGACCGGGGGGTCTAGCACAGATACGCAGTATTTT.

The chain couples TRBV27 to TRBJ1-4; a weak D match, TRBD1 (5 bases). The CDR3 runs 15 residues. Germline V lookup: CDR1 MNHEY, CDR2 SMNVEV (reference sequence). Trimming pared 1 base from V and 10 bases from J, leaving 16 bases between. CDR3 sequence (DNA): TGTGCCAGCAGTTTATATGGGCCCGGCAGGGTAAAACTGTTTTTT. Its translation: CASSLYGPGRVKLFF.

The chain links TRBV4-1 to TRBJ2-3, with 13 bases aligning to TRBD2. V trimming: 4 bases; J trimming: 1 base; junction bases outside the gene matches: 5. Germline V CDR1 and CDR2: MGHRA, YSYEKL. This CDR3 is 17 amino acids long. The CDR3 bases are TGCGCCAGCAGCCCGCGGACTAGCGGGGGCCGCACAGATACGCAGTATTTT. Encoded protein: CASSPRTSGGRTDTQYF.